A single T cell receptor (beta chain) is shown here with its context. What this receptor recognizes is not known. No per-base quality is available; no much larger clone lies one base away. The data belong to a study of cytomegalovirus exposure and HLA in healthy donors (dated by TCRdb to 2017 to 2019). Regarding the study in general: In an earlier analysis of 550 to 750 of the donors, 276 Gb of sequence data and 90 million to 130 million unique TCR beta sequences from about 190 million T cells were reported. An early release covering over 500 HLA-typed donors comprised around 300 gigabases of sequencing data and around 86 million unique TCR sequences. Of the roughly 390 genotyped donors, about 80% fell in the genetic ancestry cluster associated with self-reported Caucasian donors. The study aimed to test whether signatures of past pathogen exposure could be identified by cataloging public T cell receptors. The study profiled the T cell repertoires of about 640 subjects by immunosequencing and related them to cytomegalovirus serostatus. A separate validation cohort of approximately 130 different subjects was used in addition to the approximately 610-subject first cohort. High-throughput TCR immunosequencing, statistical association of individual TCRs with disease status, and machine learning were combined to predict cytomegalovirus infection status. A later analysis re-examined previously published TCR beta repertoires from about 670 donors and added high-resolution HLA genotyping to investigate patterns of TCR occurrence. In the later analysis, no new phenotypic data were used to find candidate immune exposures; instead, reliance was placed on TCR beta sequences and their occurrence across donors. In an earlier analysis of 500 to 650 of the donors, high-throughput TCR beta sequencing was used to judge whether each TCR beta V gene segment behaved as functional or pseudogenic. Donor age, sex, ethnicity and CMV serostatus were compiled alongside the repertoire data. Genome-wide SNP genotypes for about 65% of the 666 donors were used in a later genetic analysis, which treated that subset as a discovery cohort. All discovery cohort repertoires had been generated using a single sequencing platform. Both class I and class II loci were covered by HLA typing, at four-digit resolution. The number of typed donors differed by locus: roughly 629-630 for A, B, C, DRB1 and DQB1; some 540 for DQA1; 606 for DPA1; and some 430 for DPB1. Four or five DR-DQ haplotypes were treated as single units for association and clustering because of strong linkage in the cohort. Among some 410 genotyped donors of the cohort, an average of roughly 240,000 unique TCR beta nucleotide sequences were sequenced per donor, around 20% of them non-productive. Results the study describes overall, beyond this receptor: A total of 164 TCR beta chains were listed by the study as associated with cytomegalovirus. The classifier was reported to diagnose cytomegalovirus status with high specificity and sensitivity in both the original and validation cohorts. In a later analysis, HLA-associated TCR beta chains showed more clonal expansion and lower generation probabilities than non-associated chains that were equally common. Specific HLA alleles were associated with more than 15,000 TCR beta sequences at a false discovery rate of 0.05 in a later analysis. Sequencing depth was assumed to be roughly uniform across donors in the presence/absence analyses, though that assumption may not hold. A further reported finding was that TCR beta sequences accurately predicted the HLA-A and HLA-B alleles for most subjects in the first cohort. Fewer than 20 rarely observed V segments, including chromosome 9 orphons, were excluded from the earlier analysis of just under 600 of the donors because counts were too low. In a later genetic analysis, a missense DCLRE1C variant was associated with V-gene and J-gene trimming of TCR beta chains, and the association was replicated in an independent cohort. Correlated functional status among segregating V segments might reflect linkage disequilibrium, but an unknown experimental factor could not be ruled out. Because some donors lacked HLA typing at each locus, the association tests relied only on the typed subset. A later analysis reported that several top co-occurrence clusters appeared linked to parvovirus B19, influenza, CMV and Epstein-Barr virus. In vitro tests confirmed that three of the cytomegalovirus-associated TCR beta chains recognize cytomegalovirus antigens. Some IMGT-functional V segments, including TRBV6-2 and TRBV6-3, could not be told apart with the 87-base-pair reads, so those segments were excluded. The sequencing pipeline was judged likely to have produced a cluster of highly shared sequence variants as a technical artifact. In this cohort, only TCR beta chains were sequenced, and detectable features were limited by the absence of alpha or paired-chain data. For the cohort, immune exposure information was limited to CMV serostatus. Most TCR sequences were observed very rarely across donors, whereas some public TCRs were present in many individuals. In an earlier analysis of some 500 of the donors, most TCR beta V segments appeared in productive rearrangements about 87% or about 30% of the time, broadly matching IMGT annotations. It was suggested by the authors that the approach could potentially be generalized to other disease states and immunological phenotypes. Strong co-occurrence of HLA alleles, especially DR and DQ, made assigning TCR associations to individual alleles difficult. According to a later analysis, TCR association rates differed among HLA loci, with DRB1 alleles showing the most associated TCRs and HLA-C alleles showing the fewest. Compared with the approximately 600-donor mean, donors in an Asian-associated ancestry cluster had fewer N-insertions in productive TCRs, according to a later genetic analysis. According to a later analysis, most CMV-associated TCR beta chains appeared to be HLA-restricted, and the HLA associations seemed to be driven largely by CMV exposure.

From the cysteine through the phenylalanine, the CDR3 covers 17 amino acids. CDR3 DNA is the only sequence kept; it has 51 bases, read in frame from the first base. The junction carries 21 bases between V and J, which are trimmed by 5 bases and 1 base respectively. CDR1 and CDR2, per the germline V gene, are SGHRS and YFSETQ. The cohort consisted of 666 healthy bone marrow donors. At the time of sampling, all cohort members were nominally healthy, though unrecorded immune exposures were likely present. The donor was CMV seronegative and was included in the group of a few hundred seronegative cohort members. A peripheral blood sample was collected from each donor, and TCR beta sequencing was performed on peripheral blood mononuclear cells. The Qiagen DNeasy Blood Extraction Kit was used to extract genomic DNA from the blood cell samples. Library method: the immunoSEQ multiplex PCR assay. For the multiplex PCR, a mixture combining 60 forward primers for TCR Vbeta segments and 13 reverse primers for TCR Jbeta segments was used. The CDR3 region of rearranged TCR beta genes was amplified from genomic DNA with a multiplex PCR assay. The amplified TCR beta libraries were sequenced on the Illumina HiSeq System as 87-base-pair reads. The study's processing was this. In a later analysis, roughly 80 million unique TCR beta chains were counted across the 690 or so repertoires, and approximately 11 million of these chains were shared by at least two donors. Raw reads were error-corrected and collapsed into unique sequences with a nearest-neighbor algorithm that merged closely related sequences to remove PCR and sequencing errors. V, D and J gene segments were assigned by aligning CDR3 sequences to IMGT reference sequences. For a sequence to be retained, a match of at least six nucleotides to both a V gene segment and a J gene segment was required. Rearrangements were classified as productive when the CDR3 lacked stop codons and remained in frame with V and J, and all other rearrangements were classified as non-productive. CDR3 was defined by IMGT convention, running from the second conserved V-encoded cysteine to the conserved J-encoded phenylalanine. The earlier analysis of approximately 590 of the donors excluded any sequence lacking an unambiguous match to a single V gene segment. An earlier analysis of 500 to 700 of the donors classified V segments as functional when productive rearrangements were above 56.7% and as segregating when the standard deviation between donors was above 5%. A statistical classification framework was built to diagnose cytomegalovirus status from the catalog of TCR beta chain sequences. In a later analysis, TCR nucleotide sequences were compared against IMGT/GENE-DB human TR gene sequences so that V and J genes could be assigned. The TCRdist pipeline was used in a later analysis to assign CDR3 sequences and most-parsimonious VDJ recombination scenarios. In a later analysis, each TCR beta chain was defined by its CDR3 amino acid sequence together with its V-gene family, and reads lacking a unique V-gene family were excluded. As a way to deal with suspected cross-contamination and a sequencing artifact, a later analysis dropped approximately 570 nucleotide sequences that were highly shared and had low generation probability. A later analysis calculated a clonal expansion index for each public chain from normalized within-repertoire ranks of inferred template counts. In a later analysis, generation probabilities were computed with a VDJ recombination model fitted to out-of-frame rearrangements, and the resulting probabilities were checked against IGoR. Hypergeometric tests were used in a later analysis to score TCR-TCR, TCR-HLA and TCR-CMV co-occurrence, with a repertoire-size bias correction applied to the TCR pairs. False discovery rates were estimated in a later analysis by permuting HLA or CMV assignments 20 times. In a later analysis, co-occurring TCRs were grouped using DBSCAN, and TCRdist sequence similarity was added for clustering within HLA-allele-positive subsets. For co-occurrence clustering, repertoires with fewer than 30,000 or more than 120,000 public chains were excluded, along with roughly 5 repertoires with anomalous nucleotide sharing. TCRdb took over this immuneACCESS table, retaining in-frame rearrangements with V and J assigned. Such tables are incomplete; in checked studies, under half of the missing clones stem from an unresolved V gene, and the remainder is unexplained. The D gene and trimming were derived from the DNA, and the V and J assignments and clone size from that table. The sample table shows nearly 200,000 clones, and about 90% are seen once. The leading ten clones occupy over 1% of the sample.

The TCR was taken from a man aged 25 to 40 in good health and CMV-seronegative. Sequencing input: PBMCs. The sequence is built from TRBV5-1 and TRBJ1-2; confidence is insufficient to name the D gene. The nucleotide sequence reads as follows: TGCGCCAGCAGTCAGCAACCGAGGGCAGACAATAACTATGGCTACACCTTC. Its translation is CASSQQPRADNNYGYTF.